The source of this T cell receptor beta chain is a study of T cell repertoires in cytomegalovirus infection. Study-level information: CMV epitopes, recently identified HLA-C-restricted and well-studied HLA-B-restricted, were used. CMV infection plus the matching HLA type was flagged by public TCR beta signatures.

The CDR3 has 11 amino acids. V was clipped by 8 bases and J by 7 bases, with 9 bases between them. Germline-derived CDR1 and CDR2 are SNHLY and FYNNEI. This clonotype was seen more than once but under ten times. Its antigen remains unknown. A single record per CDR3 protein comes from TCRdb applying MiXCR to the reads. This sample has 370,000 or so distinct CDR3 sequences; about 35% occur once, and the top ten carry approximately 12%. General study points: What dominated the ex vivo response were HLA-C-restricted CMV-specific TCR beta clonotypes.

Sequences were derived from cultured PBMCs, sampled from culture after CMV antigen stimulation. The chain couples TRBV2 to TRBJ2-1; no clear D. This TCR was recovered from a human donor in good health (CMV status not recorded). Some clones in this sample may be carry-over from other donors' samples. DNA for the CDR3: TGTGCCAGCCGGGTAGTTAATGAGCAGTTCTTC. Amino acids: CASRVVNEQFF.